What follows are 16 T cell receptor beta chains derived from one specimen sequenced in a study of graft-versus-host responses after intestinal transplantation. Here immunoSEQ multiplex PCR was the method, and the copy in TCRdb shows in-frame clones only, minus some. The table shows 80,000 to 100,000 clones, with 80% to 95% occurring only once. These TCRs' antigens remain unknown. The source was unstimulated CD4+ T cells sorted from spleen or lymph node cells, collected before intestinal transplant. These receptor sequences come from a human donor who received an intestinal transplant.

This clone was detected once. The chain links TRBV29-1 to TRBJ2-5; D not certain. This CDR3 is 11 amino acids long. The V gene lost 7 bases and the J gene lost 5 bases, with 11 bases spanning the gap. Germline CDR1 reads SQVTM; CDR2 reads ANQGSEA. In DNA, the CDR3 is TGCAGCGCTCCGCTTCGGGAGACCCAGTACTTC. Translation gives CSAPLRETQYF.

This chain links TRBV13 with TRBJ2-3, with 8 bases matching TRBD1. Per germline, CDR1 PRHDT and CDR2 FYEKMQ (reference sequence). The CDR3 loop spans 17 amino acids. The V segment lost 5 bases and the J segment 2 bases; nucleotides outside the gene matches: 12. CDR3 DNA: TGTGCCAGCAGCCAAAGCGCCGGGACAGGTCCCACAGATACGCAGTATTTT. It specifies CASSQSAGTGPTDTQYF.

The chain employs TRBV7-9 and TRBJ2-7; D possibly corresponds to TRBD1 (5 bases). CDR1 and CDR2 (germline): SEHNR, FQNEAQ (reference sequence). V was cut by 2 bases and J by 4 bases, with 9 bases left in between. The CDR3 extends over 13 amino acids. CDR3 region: CASSLRGAYEQYF. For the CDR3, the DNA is TGTGCCAGCAGCTTACGTGGGGCTTACGAGCAGTACTTC. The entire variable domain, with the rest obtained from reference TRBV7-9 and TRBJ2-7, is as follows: DTGVSQNPRHKITKRGQNVTFRCDPISEHNRLYWYRQTLGQGPEFLTYFQNEAQLEKSRLLSDRFSAERPKGSFSTLEIQRTEQGDSAMYLCASSLRGAYEQYFGPGTRLTVT.

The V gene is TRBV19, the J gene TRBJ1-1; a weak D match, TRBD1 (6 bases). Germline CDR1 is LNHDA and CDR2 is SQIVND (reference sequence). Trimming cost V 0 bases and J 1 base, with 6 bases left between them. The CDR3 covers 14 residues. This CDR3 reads CASSIDRGNTEAFF. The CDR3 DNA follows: TGTGCCAGTAGTATAGACAGGGGGAACACTGAAGCTTTCTTT.

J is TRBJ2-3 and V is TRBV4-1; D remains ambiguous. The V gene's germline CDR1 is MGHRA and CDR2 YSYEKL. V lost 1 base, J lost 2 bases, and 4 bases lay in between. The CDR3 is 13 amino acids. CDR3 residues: CASSQGVTDTQYF. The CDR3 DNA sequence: TGCGCCAGCAGCCAAGGAGTCACAGATACGCAGTATTTT.

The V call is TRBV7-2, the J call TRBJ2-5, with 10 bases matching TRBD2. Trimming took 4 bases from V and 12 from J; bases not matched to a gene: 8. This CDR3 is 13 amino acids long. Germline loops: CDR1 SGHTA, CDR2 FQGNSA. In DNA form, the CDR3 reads TGTGCCAGCAGCTCTCCGGGACTAGCGAAGGAGTACTTC. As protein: CASSSPGLAKEYF.

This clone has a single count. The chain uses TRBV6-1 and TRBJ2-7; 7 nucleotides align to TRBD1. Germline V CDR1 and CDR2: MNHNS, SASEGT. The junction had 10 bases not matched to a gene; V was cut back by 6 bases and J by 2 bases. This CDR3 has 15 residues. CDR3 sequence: CASRSSGTAAYEQYF. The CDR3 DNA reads TGTGCCAGCAGGAGTTCCGGGACAGCGGCCTACGAGCAGTACTTC.

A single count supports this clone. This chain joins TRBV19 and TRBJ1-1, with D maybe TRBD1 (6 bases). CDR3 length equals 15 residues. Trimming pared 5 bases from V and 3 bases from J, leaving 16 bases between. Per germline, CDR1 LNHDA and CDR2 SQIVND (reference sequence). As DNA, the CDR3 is TGTGCCAGTAGTCGCCCGGACAGAGGGGACACTGAAGCTTTCTTT. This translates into CASSRPDRGDTEAFF. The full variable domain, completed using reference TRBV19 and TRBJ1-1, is DGGITQSPKYLFRKEGQNVTLSCEQNLNHDAMYWYRQDPGQGLRLIYYSQIVNDFQKGDIAEGYSVSREKKESFPLTVTSAQKNPTAFYLCASSRPDRGDTEAFFGQGTRLTVV.

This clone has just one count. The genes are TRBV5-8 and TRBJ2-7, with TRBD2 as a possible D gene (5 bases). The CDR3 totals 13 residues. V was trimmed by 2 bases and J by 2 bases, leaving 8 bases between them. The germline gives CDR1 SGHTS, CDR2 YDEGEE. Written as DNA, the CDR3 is TGTGCCAGCAGCTTCGGGCGGGCCTACGAGCAGTACTTC. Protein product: CASSFGRAYEQYF. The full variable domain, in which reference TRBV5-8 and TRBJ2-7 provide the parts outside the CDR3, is EAGVTQSPTHLIKTRGQQATLRCSPISGHTSVYWYQQALGLGLQFLLWYDEGEERNRGNFPPRFSGRQFPNYSSELNVNALELEDSALYLCASSFGRAYEQYFGPGTRLTVT.

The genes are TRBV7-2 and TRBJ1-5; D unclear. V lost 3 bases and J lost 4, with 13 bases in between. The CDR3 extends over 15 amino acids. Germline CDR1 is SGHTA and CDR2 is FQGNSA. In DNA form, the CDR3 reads TGTGCCAGCAGCTTTAAGAGGGCGGGGAATCAGCCCCAGCATTTT. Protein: CASSFKRAGNQPQHF.

The CDR3 bases are TGTGCCAGCAGTTTATCTCGGCCCCCGGGTTCACCCCTCCACTTT. Translation gives CASSLSRPPGSPLHF. The V call is TRBV27, the J call TRBJ1-6; D unclear. Germline V gene data show CDR1 as MNHEY and CDR2 as SMNVEV (reference sequence). Trimming removed 0 bases at V and 9 bases at J, with 12 bases between. The CDR3 is 15 amino acids.

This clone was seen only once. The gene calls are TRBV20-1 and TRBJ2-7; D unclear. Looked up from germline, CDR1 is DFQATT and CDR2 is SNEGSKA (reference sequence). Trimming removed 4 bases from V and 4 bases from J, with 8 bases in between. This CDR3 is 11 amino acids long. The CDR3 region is CSAKEQYEQYF. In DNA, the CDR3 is TGCAGTGCTAAAGAACAATACGAGCAGTACTTC.

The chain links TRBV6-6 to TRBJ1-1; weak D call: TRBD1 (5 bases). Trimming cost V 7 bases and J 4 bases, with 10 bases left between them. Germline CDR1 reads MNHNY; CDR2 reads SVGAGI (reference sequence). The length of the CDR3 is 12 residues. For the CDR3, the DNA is TGTGCCAGCAAAGGGGTCGGCACTGAAGCTTTCTTT. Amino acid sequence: CASKGVGTEAFF.

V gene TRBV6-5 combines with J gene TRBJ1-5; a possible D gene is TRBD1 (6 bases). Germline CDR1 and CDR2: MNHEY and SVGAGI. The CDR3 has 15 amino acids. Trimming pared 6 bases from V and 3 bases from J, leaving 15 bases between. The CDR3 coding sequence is TGTGCCAGCAGAATATCCCGGGGGGCCAATCAGCCCCAGCATTTT. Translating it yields CASRISRGANQPQHF.

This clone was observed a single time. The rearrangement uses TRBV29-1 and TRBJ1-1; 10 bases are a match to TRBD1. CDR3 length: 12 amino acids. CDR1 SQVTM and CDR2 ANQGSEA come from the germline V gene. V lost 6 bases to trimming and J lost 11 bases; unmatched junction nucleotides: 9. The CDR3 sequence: CSVAGQGISAFF. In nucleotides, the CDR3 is TGCAGCGTCGCGGGACAGGGGATAAGCGCTTTCTTT.

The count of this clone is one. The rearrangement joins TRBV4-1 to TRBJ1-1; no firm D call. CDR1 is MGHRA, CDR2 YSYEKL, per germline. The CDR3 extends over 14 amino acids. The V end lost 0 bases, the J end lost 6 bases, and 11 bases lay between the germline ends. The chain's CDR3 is CASSQDFGEPEAFF. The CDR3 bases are TGCGCCAGCAGCCAAGATTTTGGGGAGCCTGAAGCTTTCTTT.